This T cell receptor (beta chain) was profiled in a study of cytomegalovirus exposure and HLA in healthy donors. The study ran its PCR with 60 Vbeta and 13 Jbeta primers. Repertoires were generated with immunoSEQ multiplex PCR, while TCRdb's copy carries only in-frame clones and drops some. The sample totals under 200,000 clones; its top ten clones hold 6.5%. The V gene's germline CDR1 is LGHNA and CDR2 YNFKEQ. J was trimmed by 2 bases and V by 4 bases; bases with no gene match: 10. This CDR3 region has 17 residues. The sample comprised PBMCs. This TCR was sampled from a man aged 30 to 45 in good health and CMV-seronegative. V gene TRBV4-2 combines with J gene TRBJ2-3, with TRBD2 matching 9 bases. The CDR3 loop is CASSPSLTSGPTDTQYF. DNA of the CDR3: TGTGCCAGCAGCCCCTCGTTAACTAGCGGGCCCACAGATACGCAGTATTTT.